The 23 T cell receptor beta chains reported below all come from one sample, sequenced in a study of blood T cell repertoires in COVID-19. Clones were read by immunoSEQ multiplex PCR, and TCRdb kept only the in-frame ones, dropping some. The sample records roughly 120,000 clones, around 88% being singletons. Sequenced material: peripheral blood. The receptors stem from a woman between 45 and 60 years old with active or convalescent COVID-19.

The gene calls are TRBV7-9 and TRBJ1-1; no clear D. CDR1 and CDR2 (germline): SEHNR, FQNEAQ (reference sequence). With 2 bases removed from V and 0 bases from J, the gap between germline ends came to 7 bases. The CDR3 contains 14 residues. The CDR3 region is CASSLIGVNTEAFF. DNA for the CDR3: TGTGCCAGCAGCTTAATCGGAGTGAACACTGAAGCTTTCTTT.

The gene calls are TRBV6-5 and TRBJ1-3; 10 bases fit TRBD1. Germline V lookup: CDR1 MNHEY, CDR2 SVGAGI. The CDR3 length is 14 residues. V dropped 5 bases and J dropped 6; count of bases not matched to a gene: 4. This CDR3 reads CASSPGQGLNTIYF. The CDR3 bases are TGTGCCAGCAGTCCGGGACAGGGGTTAAACACCATATATTTT.

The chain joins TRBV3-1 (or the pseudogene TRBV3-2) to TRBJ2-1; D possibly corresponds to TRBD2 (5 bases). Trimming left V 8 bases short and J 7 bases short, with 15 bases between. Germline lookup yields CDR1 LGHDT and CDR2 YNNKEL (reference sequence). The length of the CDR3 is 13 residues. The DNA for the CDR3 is TGTGCCAGCCGTGGCCTAGCAGTGAATGAGCAGTTCTTC. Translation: CASRGLAVNEQFF.

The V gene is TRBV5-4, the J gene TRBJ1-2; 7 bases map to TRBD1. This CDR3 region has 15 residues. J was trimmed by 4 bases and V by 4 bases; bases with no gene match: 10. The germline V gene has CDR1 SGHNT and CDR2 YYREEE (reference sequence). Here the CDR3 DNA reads TGTGCCAGCAGCGGCGGGACAGCAAAACTCTATGGCTACACCTTC. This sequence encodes CASSGGTAKLYGYTF.

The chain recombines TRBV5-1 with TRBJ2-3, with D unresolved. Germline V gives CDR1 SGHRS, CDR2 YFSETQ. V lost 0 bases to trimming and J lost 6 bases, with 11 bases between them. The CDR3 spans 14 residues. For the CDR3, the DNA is TGCGCCAGCAGCTTGGATTCCCGCGGCGATACGCAGTATTTT. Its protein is CASSLDSRGDTQYF. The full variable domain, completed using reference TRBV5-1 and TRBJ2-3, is KAGVTQTPRYLIKTRGQQVTLSCSPISGHRSVSWYQQTPGQGLQFLFEYFSETQRNKGNFPGRFSGRQFSNSRSEMNVSTLELGDSALYLCASSLDSRGDTQYFGPGTRLTVL.

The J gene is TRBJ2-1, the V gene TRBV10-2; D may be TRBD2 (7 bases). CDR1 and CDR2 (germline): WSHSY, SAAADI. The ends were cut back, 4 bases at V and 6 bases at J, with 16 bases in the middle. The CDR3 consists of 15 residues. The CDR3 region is CASSAYTRGGNEQFF. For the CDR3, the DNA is TGCGCCAGCAGTGCGTATACAAGGGGGGGCAATGAGCAGTTCTTC.

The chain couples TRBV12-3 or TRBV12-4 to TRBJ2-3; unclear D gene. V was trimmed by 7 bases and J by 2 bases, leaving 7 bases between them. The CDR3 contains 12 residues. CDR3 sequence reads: CASTVSTDTQYF. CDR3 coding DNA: TGTGCCAGCACCGTGTCCACAGATACGCAGTATTTT.

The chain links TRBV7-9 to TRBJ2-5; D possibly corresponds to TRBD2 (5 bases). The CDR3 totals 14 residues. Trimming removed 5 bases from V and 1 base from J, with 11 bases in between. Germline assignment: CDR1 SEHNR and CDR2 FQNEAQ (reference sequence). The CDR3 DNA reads TGTGCCAGCAGCGCCCAGGCGGGCCAAGAGACCCAGTACTTC. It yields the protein CASSAQAGQETQYF. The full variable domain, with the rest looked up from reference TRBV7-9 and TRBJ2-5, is DTGVSQNPRHKITKRGQNVTFRCDPISEHNRLYWYRQTLGQGPEFLTYFQNEAQLEKSRLLSDRFSAERPKGSFSTLEIQRTEQGDSAMYLCASSAQAGQETQYFGPGTRLLVL.

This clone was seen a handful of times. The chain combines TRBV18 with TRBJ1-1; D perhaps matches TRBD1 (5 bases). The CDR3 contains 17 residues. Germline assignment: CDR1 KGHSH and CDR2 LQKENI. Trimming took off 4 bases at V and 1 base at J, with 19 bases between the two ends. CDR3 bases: TGTGCCAGCTCACGGGGCGTCGGAGTAATCTCGAACACTGAAGCTTTCTTT. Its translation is CASSRGVGVISNTEAFF.

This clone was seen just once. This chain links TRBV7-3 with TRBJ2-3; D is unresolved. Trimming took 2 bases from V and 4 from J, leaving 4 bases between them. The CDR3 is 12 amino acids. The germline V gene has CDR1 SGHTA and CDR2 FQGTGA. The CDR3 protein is CASSLSADTQYF. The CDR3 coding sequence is TGTGCCAGCAGCTTATCAGCAGATACGCAGTATTTT.

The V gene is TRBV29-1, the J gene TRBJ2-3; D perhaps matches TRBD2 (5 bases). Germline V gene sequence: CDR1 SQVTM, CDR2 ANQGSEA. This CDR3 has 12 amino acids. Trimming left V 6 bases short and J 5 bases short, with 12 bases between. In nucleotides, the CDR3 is TGCAGCGTCCGGCCCGGGGTAGATACGCAGTATTTT. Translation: CSVRPGVDTQYF.

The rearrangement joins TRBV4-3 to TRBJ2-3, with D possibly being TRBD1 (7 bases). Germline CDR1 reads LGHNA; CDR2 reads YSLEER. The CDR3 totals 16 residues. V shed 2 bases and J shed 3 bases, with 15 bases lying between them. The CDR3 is CASSQFYRGGTDTQYF. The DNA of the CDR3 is TGCGCCAGCAGCCAATTCTACAGGGGAGGTACAGATACGCAGTATTTT.

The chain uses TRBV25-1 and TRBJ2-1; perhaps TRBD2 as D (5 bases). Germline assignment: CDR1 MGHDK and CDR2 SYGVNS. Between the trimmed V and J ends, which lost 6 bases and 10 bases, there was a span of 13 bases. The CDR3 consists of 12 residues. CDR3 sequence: CASRSGIGEQFF. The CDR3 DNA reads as TGTGCCAGCAGATCCGGGATCGGCGAGCAGTTCTTC.

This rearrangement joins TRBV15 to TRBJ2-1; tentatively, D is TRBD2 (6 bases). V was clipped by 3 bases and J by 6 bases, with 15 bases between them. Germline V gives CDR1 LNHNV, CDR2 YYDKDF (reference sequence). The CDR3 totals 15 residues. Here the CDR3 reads CATSRRDPIANEQFF. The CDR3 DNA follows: TGTGCCACCAGCAGGCGGGACCCAATCGCCAATGAGCAGTTCTTC.

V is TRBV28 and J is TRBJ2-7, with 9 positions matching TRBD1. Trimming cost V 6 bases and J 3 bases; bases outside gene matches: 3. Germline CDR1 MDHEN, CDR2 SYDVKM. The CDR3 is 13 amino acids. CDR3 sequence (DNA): TGTGCCAGCAGGCCGGGACAGGGCTACGAGCAGTACTTC. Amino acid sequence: CASRPGQGYEQYF. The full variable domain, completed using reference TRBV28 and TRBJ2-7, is DVKVTQSSRYLVKRTGEKVFLECVQDMDHENMFWYRQDPGLGLRLIYFSYDVKMKEKGDIPEGYSVSREKKERFSLILESASTNQTSMYLCASRPGQGYEQYFGPGTRLTVT.

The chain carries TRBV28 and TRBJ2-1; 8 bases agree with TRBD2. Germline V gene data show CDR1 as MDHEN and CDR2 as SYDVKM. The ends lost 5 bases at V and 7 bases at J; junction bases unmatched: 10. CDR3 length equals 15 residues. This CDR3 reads CASSASGSWGNEQFF. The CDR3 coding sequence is TGTGCCAGCAGTGCTAGCGGGTCGTGGGGAAATGAGCAGTTCTTC.

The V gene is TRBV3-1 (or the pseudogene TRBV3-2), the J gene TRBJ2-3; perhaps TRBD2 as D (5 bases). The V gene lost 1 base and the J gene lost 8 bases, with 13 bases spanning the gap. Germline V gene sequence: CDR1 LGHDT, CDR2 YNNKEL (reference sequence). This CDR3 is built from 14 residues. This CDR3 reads CASSQAAVGVTQYF. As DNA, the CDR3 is TGTGCCAGCAGCCAAGCAGCTGTCGGGGTTACGCAGTATTTT.

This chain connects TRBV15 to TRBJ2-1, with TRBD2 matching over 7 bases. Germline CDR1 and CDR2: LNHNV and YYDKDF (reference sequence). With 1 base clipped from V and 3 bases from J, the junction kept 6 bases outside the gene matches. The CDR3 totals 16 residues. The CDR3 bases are TGTGCCACCAGCAGAGGGGCTAGCGGTGACTACAATGAGCAGTTCTTC. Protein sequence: CATSRGASGDYNEQFF.

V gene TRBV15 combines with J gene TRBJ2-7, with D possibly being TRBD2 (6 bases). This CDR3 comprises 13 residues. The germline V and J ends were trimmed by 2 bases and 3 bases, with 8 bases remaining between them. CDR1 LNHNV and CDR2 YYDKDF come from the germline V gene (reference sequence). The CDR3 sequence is CATSRNGGYEQYF. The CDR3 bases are TGTGCCACCAGCAGAAACGGGGGCTACGAGCAGTACTTC.

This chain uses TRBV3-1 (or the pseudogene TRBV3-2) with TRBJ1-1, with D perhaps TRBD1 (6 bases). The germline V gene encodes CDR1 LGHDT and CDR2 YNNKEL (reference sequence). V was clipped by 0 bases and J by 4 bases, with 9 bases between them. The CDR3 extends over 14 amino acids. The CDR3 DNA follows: TGTGCCAGCAGCCAAGATTTGGACAGCACTGAAGCTTTCTTT. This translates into CASSQDLDSTEAFF.

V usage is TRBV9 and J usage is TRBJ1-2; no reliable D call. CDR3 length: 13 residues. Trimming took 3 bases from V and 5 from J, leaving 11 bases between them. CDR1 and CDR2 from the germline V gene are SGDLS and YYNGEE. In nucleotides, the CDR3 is TGTGCCAGCAGCGAGGGCGGCGGGTATGGCTACACCTTC. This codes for CASSEGGGYGYTF.

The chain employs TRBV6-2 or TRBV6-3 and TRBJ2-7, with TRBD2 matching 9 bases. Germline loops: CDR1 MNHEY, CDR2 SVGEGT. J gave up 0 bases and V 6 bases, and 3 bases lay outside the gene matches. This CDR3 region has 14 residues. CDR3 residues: CASSRSGSSYEQYF. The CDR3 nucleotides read TGTGCCAGCAGCCGTAGCGGGAGCTCCTACGAGCAGTACTTC.

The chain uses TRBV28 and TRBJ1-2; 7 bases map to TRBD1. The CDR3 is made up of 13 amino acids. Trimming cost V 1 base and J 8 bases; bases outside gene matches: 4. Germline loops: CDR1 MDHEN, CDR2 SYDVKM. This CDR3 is CASSLLGGGGYTF. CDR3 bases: TGTGCCAGCAGTTTATTAGGGGGCGGAGGCTACACCTTC.